This paragraph covers one T cell receptor (beta chain) sequence. Brentuximab vedotin exposure varied among the patients, all of whom had relapsed after autologous stem cell transplantation. The data are from a study of PD-1 blockade in classical Hodgkin lymphoma. Generated by immunoSEQ multiplex PCR, the TCRdb table keeps only in-frame clones and is missing some. This sample carries around 20,000 clones, 86% of them seen once, and the ten largest clones take 13%. V was clipped by 6 bases and J by 4 bases, with 16 bases between them. CDR3 length equals 15 residues. CDR1 is SGHRS, CDR2 YFSETQ, per germline.

The sequencing here drew on peripheral blood mononuclear cells (PBMCs), taken before the second cycle of nivolumab. The sequence came from a human donor with classical Hodgkin lymphoma. This chain joins TRBV5-1 and TRBJ2-2; D is undetermined. The CDR3 sequence: CASKFESDPTGELFF. The CDR3 nucleotides are TGCGCCAGCAAATTCGAAAGCGATCCCACCGGGGAGCTGTTTTTT.